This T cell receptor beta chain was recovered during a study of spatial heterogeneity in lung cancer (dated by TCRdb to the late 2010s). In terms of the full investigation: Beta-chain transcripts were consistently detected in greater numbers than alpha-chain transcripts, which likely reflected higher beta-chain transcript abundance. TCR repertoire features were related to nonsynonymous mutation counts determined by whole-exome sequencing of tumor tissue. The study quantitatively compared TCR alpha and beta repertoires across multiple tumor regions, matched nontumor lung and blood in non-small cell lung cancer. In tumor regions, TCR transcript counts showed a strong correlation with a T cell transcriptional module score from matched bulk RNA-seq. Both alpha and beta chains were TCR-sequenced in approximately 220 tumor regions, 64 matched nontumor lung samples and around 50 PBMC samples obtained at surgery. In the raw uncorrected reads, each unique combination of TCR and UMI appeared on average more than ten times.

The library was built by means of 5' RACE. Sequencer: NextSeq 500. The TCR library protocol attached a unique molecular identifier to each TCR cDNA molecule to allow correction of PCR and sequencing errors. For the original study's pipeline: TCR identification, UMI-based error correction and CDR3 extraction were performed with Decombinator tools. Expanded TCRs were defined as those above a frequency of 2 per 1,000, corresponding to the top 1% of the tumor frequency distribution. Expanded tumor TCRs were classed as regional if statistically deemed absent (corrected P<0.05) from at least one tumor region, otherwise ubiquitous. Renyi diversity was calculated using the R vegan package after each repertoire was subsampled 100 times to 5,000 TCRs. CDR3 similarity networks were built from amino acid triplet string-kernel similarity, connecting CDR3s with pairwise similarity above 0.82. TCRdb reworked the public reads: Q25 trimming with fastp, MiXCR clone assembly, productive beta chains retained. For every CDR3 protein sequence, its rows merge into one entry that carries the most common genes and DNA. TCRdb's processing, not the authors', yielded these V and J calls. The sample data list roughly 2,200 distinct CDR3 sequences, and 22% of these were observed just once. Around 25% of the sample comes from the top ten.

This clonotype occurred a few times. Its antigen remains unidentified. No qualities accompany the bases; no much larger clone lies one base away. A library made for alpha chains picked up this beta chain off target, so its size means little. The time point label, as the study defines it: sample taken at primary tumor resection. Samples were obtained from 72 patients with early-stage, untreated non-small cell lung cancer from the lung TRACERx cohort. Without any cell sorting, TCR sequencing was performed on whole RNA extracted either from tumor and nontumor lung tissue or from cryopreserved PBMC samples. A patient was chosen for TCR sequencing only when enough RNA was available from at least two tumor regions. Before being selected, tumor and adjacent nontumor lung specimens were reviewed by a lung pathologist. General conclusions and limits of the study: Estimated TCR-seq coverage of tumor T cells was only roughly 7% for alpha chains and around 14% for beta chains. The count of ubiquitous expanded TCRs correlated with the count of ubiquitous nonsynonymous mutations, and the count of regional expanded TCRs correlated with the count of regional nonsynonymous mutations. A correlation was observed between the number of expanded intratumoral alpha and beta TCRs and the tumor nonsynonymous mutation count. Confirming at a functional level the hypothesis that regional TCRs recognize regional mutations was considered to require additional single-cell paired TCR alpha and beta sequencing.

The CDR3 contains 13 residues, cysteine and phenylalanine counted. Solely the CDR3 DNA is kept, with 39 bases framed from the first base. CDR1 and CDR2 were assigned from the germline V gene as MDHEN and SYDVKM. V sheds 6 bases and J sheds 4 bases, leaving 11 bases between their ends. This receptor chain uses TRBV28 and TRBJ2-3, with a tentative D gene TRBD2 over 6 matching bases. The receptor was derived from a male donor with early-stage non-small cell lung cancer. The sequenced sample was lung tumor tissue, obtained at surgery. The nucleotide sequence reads TGTGCCAGCAGGAATGGAGGGCCAGATACGCAGTATTTT. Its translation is CASRNGGPDTQYF. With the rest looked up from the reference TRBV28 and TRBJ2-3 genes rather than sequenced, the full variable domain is DVKVTQSSRYLVKRTGEKVFLECVQDMDHENMFWYRQDPGLGLRLIYFSYDVKMKEKGDIPEGYSVSREKKERFSLILESASTNQTSMYLCASRNGGPDTQYFGPGTRLTVL.